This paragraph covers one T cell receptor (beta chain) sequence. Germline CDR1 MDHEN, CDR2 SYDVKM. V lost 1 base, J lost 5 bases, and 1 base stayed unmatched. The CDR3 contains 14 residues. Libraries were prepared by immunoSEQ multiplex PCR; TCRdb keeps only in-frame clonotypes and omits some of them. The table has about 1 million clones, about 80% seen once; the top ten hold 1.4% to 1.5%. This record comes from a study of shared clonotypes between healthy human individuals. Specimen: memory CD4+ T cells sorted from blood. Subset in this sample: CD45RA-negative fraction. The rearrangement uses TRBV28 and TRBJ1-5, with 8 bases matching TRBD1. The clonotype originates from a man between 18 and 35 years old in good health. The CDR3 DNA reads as TGTGCCAGCAGTTTATTGGACAGGGATCAGCCCCAGCATTTT. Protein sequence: CASSLLDRDQPQHF.